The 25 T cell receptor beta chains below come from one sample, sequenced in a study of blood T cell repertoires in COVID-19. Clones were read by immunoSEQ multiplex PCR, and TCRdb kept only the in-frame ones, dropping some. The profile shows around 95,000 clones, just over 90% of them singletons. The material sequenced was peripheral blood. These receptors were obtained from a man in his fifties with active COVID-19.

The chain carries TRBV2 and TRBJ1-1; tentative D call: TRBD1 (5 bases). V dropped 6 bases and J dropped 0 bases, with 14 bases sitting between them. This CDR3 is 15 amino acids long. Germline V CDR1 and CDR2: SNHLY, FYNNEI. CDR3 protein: CASSAETAMNTEAFF. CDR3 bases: TGTGCCAGCAGCGCGGAGACAGCTATGAACACTGAAGCTTTCTTT.

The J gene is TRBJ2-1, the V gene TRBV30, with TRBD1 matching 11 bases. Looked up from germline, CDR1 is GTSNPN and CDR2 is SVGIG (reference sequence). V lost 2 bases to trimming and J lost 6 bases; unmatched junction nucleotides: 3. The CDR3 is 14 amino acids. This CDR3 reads CAWSTGTGGNEQFF. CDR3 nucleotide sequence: TGTGCCTGGAGTACCGGGACAGGGGGCAATGAGCAGTTCTTC.

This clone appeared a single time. The CDR3 DNA reads TGTGCCAGCAGCCCCCCGGACAGGATTGGTTTCTTT. It codes for CASSPPDRIGFF. The rearrangement uses TRBV7-9 and TRBJ1-1; 7 positions agree with TRBD1. Germline trimming cut 5 bases from V and 13 bases from J; bases unmatched to any gene: 10. The CDR3 consists of 12 residues. Per germline, CDR1 SEHNR and CDR2 FQNEAQ (reference sequence). The entire variable domain, with the rest obtained from reference TRBV7-9 and TRBJ1-1, is as follows: DTGVSQNPRHKITKRGQNVTFRCDPISEHNRLYWYRQTLGQGPEFLTYFQNEAQLEKSRLLSDRFSAERPKGSFSTLEIQRTEQGDSAMYLCASSPPDRIGFFGQGTRLTVV.

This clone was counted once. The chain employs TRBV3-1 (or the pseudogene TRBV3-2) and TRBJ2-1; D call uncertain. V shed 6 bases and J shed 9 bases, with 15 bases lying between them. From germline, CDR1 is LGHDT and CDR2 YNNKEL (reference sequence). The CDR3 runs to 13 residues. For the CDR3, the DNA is TGTGCCAGCAGTCTAACTTCTAGTTTTGAGCAGTTCTTC. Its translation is CASSLTSSFEQFF.

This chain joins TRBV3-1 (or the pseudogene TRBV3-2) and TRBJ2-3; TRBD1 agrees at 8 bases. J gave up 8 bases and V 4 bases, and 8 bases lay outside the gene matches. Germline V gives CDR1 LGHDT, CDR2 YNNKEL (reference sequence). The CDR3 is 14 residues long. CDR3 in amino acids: CASSPTGARGTQYF. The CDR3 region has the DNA TGTGCCAGCAGCCCGACAGGGGCCCGGGGTACGCAGTATTTT.

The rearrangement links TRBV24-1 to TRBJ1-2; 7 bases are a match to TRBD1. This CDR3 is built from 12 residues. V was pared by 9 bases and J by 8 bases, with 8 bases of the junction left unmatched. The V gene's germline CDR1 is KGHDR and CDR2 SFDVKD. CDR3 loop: CATYDRDRGYTF. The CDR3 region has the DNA TGTGCCACCTACGACCGGGACAGAGGCTACACCTTC.

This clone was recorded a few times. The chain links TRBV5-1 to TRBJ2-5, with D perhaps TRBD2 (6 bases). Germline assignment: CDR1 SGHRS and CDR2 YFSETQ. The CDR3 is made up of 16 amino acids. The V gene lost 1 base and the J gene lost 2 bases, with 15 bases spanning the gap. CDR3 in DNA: TGCGCCAGCAGCTTGAGTAATGGAGGGAGTCAAGAGACCCAGTACTTC. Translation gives CASSLSNGGSQETQYF.

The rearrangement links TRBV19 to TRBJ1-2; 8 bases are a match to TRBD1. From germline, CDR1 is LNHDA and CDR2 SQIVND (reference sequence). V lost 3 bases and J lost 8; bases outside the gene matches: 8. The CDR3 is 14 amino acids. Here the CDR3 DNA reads TGTGCCAGTAGTATCGGCACAGGGGGGTACGGCTACACCTTC. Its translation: CASSIGTGGYGYTF.

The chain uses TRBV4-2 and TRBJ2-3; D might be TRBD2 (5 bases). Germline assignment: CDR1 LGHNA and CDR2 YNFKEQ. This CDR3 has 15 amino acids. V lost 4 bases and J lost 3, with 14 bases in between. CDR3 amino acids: CASSRLVGGTDTQYF. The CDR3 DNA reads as TGTGCCAGCAGCCGATTGGTGGGCGGGACAGATACGCAGTATTTT.

In DNA form, the CDR3 reads TGTGCCAGCAGCTCTGATCGGGCAGATACGCAGTATTTT. Translated, it gives CASSSDRADTQYF. The chain joins TRBV5-4 to TRBJ2-3; D unclear. Germline V lookup: CDR1 SGHNT, CDR2 YYREEE (reference sequence). V was cut by 3 bases and J by 4 bases, with 9 bases left in between. CDR3 length: 13 amino acids.

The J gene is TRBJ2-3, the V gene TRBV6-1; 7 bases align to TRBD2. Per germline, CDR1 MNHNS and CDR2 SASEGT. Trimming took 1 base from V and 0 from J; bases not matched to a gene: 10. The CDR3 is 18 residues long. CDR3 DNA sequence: TGTGCCAGCAGTGAAGTCGGGAGGTTACCAGTTAGCACAGATACGCAGTATTTT. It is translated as CASSEVGRLPVSTDTQYF.

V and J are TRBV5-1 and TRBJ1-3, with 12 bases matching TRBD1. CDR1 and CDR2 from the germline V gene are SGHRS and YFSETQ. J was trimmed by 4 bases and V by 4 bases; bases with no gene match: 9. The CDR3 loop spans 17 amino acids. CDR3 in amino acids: CASSLPGTGGLGNTIYF. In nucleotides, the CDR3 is TGCGCCAGCAGCCTCCCCGGGACAGGGGGCTTAGGAAACACCATATATTTT. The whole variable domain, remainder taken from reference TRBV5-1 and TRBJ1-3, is KAGVTQTPRYLIKTRGQQVTLSCSPISGHRSVSWYQQTPGQGLQFLFEYFSETQRNKGNFPGRFSGRQFSNSRSEMNVSTLELGDSALYLCASSLPGTGGLGNTIYFGEGSWLTVV.

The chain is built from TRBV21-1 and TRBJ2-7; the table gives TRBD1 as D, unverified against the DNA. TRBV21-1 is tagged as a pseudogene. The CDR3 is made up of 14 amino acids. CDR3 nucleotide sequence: TGTGCCAGCAATCCGGACAGGGGGTCCTACGAGCAGTACGTC. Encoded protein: CASNPDRGSYEQYV.

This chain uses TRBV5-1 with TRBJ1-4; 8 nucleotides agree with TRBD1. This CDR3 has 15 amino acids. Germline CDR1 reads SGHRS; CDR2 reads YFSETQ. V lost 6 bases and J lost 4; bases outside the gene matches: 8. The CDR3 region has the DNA TGCGCCAGCACTACAGGGGGAGTTATTAATGAAAAACTGTTTTTT. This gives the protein CASTTGGVINEKLFF.

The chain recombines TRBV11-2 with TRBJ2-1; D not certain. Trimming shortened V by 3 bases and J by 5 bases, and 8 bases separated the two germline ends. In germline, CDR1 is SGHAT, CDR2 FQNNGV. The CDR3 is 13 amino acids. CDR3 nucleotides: TGTGCCAGCAGCTTTTCTTCTGACAATGAGCAGTTCTTC. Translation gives CASSFSSDNEQFF.

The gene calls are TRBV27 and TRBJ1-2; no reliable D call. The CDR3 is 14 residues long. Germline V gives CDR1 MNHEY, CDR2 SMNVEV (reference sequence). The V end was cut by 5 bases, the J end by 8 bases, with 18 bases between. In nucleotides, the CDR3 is TGTGCCAGCAGTCCAAAGACGGGAGCGGGGGGCTACACCTTC. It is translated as CASSPKTGAGGYTF.

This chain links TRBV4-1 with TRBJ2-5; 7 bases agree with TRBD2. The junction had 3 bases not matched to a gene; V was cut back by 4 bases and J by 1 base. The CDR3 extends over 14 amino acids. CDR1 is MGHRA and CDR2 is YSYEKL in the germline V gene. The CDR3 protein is CASSPRGFQETQYF. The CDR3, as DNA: TGCGCCAGCAGCCCGCGGGGGTTCCAAGAGACCCAGTACTTC.

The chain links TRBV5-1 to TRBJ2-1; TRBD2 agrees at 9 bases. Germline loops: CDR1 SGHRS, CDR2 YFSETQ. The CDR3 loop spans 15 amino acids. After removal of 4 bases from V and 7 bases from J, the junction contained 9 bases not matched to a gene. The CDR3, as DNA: TGCGCCAGCAGCAGTAGCGGGAGAAGTGAAAATGAGCAGTTCTTC. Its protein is CASSSSGRSENEQFF.

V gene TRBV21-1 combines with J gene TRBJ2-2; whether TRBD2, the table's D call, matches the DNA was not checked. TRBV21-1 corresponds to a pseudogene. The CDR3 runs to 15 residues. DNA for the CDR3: TGTGCCACCCCGAGCGGGGAGAGGGGGACCGGGGAGCTGTTTTTT. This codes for CATPSGERGTGELFF.

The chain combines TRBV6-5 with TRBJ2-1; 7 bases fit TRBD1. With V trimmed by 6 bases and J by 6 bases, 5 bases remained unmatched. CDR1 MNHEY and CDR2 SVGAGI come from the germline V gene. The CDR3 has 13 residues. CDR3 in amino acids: CASSQGQLNEQFF. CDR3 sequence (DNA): TGTGCCAGCAGCCAGGGACAGCTCAATGAGCAGTTCTTC.

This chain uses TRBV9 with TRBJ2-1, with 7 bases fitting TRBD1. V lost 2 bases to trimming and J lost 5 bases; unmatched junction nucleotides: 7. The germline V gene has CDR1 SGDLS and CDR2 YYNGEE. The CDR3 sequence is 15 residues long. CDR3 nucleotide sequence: TGTGCCAGCAGCGTCCGGGACAGCGTCCACAATGAGCAGTTCTTC. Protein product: CASSVRDSVHNEQFF.

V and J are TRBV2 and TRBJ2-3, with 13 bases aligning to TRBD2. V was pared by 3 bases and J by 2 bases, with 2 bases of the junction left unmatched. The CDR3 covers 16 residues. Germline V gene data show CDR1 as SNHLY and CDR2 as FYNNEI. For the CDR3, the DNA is TGTGCCAGCAGTGAGGGACTAGCGGGACTCACAGATACGCAGTATTTT. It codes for CASSEGLAGLTDTQYF. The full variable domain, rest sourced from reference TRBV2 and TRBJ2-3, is EPEVTQTPSHQVTQMGQEVILRCVPISNHLYFYWYRQILGQKVEFLVSFYNNEISEKSEIFDDQFSVERPDGSNFTLKIRSTKLEDSAMYFCASSEGLAGLTDTQYFGPGTRLTVL.

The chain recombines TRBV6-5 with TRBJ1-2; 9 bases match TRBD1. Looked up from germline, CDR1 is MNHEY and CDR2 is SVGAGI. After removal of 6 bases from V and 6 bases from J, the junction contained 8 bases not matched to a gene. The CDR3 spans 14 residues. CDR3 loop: CASRNTGGANGYTF. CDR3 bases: TGTGCCAGCAGAAATACAGGGGGCGCAAATGGCTACACCTTC.

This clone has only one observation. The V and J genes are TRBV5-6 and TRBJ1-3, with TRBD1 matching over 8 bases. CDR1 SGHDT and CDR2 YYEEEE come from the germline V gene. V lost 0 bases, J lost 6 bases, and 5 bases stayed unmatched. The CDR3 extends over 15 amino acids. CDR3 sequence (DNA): TGTGCCAGCAGCTTGGGGACAGGGAAGGCAAACACCATATATTTT. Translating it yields CASSLGTGKANTIYF. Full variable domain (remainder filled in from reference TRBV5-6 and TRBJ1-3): DAGVTQSPTHLIKTRGQQVTLRCSPKSGHDTVSWYQQALGQGPQFIFQYYEEEERQRGNFPDRFSGHQFPNYSSELNVNALLLGDSALYLCASSLGTGKANTIYFGEGSWLTVV.

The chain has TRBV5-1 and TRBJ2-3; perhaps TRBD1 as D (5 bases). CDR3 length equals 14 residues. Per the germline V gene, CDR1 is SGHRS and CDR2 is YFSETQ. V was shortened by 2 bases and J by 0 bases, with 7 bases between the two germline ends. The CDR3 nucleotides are TGCGCCAGCAGCTTCCAGGGAAGCACAGATACGCAGTATTTT. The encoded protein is CASSFQGSTDTQYF.